This entry lists 5 T cell receptor beta chains sequenced from one sample in a study of persistence of HIV-infected CD4 T cells. This nonspecific control used anti-CD3/anti-CD28 bead stimulation of CD4+ T cells. Sorting of responding CD4+ T cells relied on upregulated CD40 ligand together with CD69. The antigens for these receptors are not known. The libraries were made with immunoSEQ version 4 in survey mode. Data came from immunoSEQ multiplex PCR; TCRdb stores just in-frame clones and leaves some out. The sample consists of more than 35,000 clones, about nine tenths of them appearing once. The source was CD4+ T cells sorted from PBMCs after approximately 20-hour stimulation, collected from a patient who received antiretroviral therapy. These receptors were collected from an adult man with HIV who was CMV-seropositive.

The rearrangement joins TRBV27 to TRBJ1-2; TRBD1 matches at 7 bases. V trimming: 3 bases; J trimming: 7 bases; junction bases outside the gene matches: 5. The CDR3 contains 13 residues. CDR1 is MNHEY, CDR2 SMNVEV, per germline (reference sequence). CDR3 in DNA: TGTGCCAGCAGTTTGACAGGGATGCGTGGCTACACCTTC. Protein product: CASSLTGMRGYTF.

The chain recombines TRBV25-1 with TRBJ2-7; TRBD1 agrees at 9 bases. Germline V gene data show CDR1 as MGHDK and CDR2 as SYGVNS. This CDR3 region has 15 residues. V was pared by 6 bases and J by 1 base, with 7 bases of the junction left unmatched. The CDR3 nucleotides read TGTGCCAGCAGGGCCCCCGGGACAGGGTCCTACGAGCAGTACTTC. It is translated as CASRAPGTGSYEQYF.

The rearrangement joins TRBV10-3 to TRBJ1-2; D gene uncertain. Trimming shortened V by 0 bases and J by 8 bases, and 10 bases separated the two germline ends. CDR3 length: 13 amino acids. Germline V gene lookup returns CDR1 ENHRY and CDR2 SYGVKD. CDR3 region: CAISESLWVGYTF. As DNA, the CDR3 is TGTGCCATCAGTGAGTCGCTGTGGGTCGGCTACACCTTC.

This clone was picked up one time. This chain connects TRBV6-2 or TRBV6-3 to TRBJ2-3; maybe TRBD1 (6 bases). CDR3 length: 17 residues. V was cut by 0 bases and J by 0 bases, with 13 bases left in between. Germline lookup yields CDR1 MNHEY and CDR2 SVGEGT. This CDR3 reads CASSYSLTGTSTDTQYF. The CDR3 nucleotides are TGTGCCAGCAGTTACTCTCTGACAGGTACTAGCACAGATACGCAGTATTTT.

The J gene is TRBJ2-7, the V gene TRBV29-1; D may be TRBD1 or TRBD2 (5 bases each). This CDR3 is built from 14 residues. From germline, CDR1 is SQVTM and CDR2 ANQGSEA. The V end was cut by 7 bases, the J end by 2 bases, with 18 bases between. The CDR3 region has the DNA TGCAGCGCAGAGGGGCCACAACCCGCCTACGAGCAGTACTTC. It is translated as CSAEGPQPAYEQYF.